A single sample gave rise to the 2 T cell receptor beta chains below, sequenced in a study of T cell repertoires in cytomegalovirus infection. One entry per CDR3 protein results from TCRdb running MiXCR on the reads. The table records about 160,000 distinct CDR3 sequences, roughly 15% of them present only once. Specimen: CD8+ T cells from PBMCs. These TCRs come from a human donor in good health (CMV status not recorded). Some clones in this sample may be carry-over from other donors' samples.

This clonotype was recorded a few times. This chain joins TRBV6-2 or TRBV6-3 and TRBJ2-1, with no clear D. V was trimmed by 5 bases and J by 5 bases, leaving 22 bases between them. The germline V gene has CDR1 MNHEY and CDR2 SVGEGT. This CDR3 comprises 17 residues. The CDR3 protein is CASSGSRATKGHNEQFF. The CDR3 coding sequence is TGTGCCAGCAGTGGCAGTCGGGCCACAAAGGGCCACAATGAGCAGTTCTTC.

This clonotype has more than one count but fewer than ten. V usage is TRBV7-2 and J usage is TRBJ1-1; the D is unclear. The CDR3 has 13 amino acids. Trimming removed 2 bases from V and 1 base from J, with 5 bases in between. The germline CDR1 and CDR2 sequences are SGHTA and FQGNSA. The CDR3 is CASSLTKNTEAFF. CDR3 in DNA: TGTGCCAGCAGCTTAACCAAGAACACTGAAGCTTTCTTT.